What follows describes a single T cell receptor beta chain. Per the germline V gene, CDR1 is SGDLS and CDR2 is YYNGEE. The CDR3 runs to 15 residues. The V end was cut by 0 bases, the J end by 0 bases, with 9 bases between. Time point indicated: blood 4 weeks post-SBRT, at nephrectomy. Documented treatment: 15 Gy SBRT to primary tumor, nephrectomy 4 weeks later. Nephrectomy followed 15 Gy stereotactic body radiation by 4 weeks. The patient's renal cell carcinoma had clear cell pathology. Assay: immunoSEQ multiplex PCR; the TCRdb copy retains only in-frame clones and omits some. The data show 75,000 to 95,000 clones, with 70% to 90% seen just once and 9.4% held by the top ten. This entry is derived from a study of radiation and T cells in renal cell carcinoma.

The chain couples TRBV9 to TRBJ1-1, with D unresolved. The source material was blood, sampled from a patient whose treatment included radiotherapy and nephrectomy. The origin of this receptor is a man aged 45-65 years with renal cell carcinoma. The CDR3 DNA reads TGTGCCAGCAGCGTAGCTGCAGCCATGAACACTGAAGCTTTCTTT. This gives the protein CASSVAAAMNTEAFF. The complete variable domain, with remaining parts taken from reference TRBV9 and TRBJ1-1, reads DSGVTQTPKHLITATGQRVTLRCSPRSGDLSVYWYQQSLDQGLQFLIQYYNGEERAKGNILERFSAQQFPDLHSELNLSSLELGDSALYFCASSVAAAMNTEAFFGQGTRLTVV.